This T cell receptor (beta chain) derives from a study of blood T cell repertoires in COVID-19. The overall study: Sites across the United States, Italy and Spain contributed samples from acute and convalescent COVID-19.

Sequencing was performed with immunoSEQ multiplex PCR; in TCRdb, only in-frame clones are kept and a portion is missing. The sample has approximately 300,000 clones; around nine tenths are singletons. Germline V gene sequence: CDR1 SQVTM, CDR2 ANQGSEA. After removal of 6 bases from V and 8 bases from J, the junction contained 3 bases not matched to a gene. The CDR3 length is 11 residues. Seattle-derived patients entered the study during active infection and were followed longitudinally. The TCR originated in a woman aged 25 to 39 with COVID-19, enrolled during active disease. The chain joins TRBV29-1 to TRBJ1-4, with 7 bases fitting TRBD1. Input material: peripheral blood. CDR3 DNA sequence: TGCAGCGTCGTCAGGGGGGAAAAACTGTTTTTT. Protein product: CSVVRGEKLFF.